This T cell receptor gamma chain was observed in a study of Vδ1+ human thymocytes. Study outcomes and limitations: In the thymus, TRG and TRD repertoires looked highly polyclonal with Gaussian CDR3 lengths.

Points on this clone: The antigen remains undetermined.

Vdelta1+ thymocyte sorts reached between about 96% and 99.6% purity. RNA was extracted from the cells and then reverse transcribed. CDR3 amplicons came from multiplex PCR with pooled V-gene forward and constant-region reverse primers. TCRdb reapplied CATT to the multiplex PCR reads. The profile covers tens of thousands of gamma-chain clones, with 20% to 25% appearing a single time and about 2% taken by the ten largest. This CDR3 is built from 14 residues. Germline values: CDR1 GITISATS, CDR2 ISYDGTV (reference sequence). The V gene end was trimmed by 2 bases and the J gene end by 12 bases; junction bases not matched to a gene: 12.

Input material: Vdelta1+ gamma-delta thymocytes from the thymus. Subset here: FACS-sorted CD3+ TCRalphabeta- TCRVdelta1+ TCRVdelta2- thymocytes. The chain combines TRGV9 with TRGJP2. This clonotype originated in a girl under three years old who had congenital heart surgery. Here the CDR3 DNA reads TGTGCCTTGTGGGAGGCGCCTTTTTACGGGATCAAGACGTTT. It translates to CALWEAPFYGIKTF.